What follows are 32 T cell receptor beta chains derived from one specimen sequenced in a study of blood T cell repertoires in COVID-19. Measured with immunoSEQ multiplex PCR; TCRdb has only the in-frame clones, and not every one. The data hold about 97,000 clones, with more than 75% observed a single time. Sample: peripheral blood. Receptor source: a human donor in a cohort sampled during active COVID-19.

CDR3 sequence reads: CASSPRRDRTSGNTIYF. CDR3 nucleotide sequence: TGTGCCAGCAGCCCCCGTCGGGACAGAACCTCTGGAAACACCATATATTTT. V and J are TRBV7-9 and TRBJ1-3; 7 bases are a match to TRBD1. Unmatched junction bases numbered 10, after V lost 5 bases and J lost 0 bases. The CDR3 length is 17 residues. Germline V gene lookup returns CDR1 SEHNR and CDR2 FQNEAQ (reference sequence).

V and J are TRBV6-2 or TRBV6-3 and TRBJ2-3, with D perhaps TRBD2 (6 bases). The germline V gene has CDR1 MNHEY and CDR2 SVGEGT. The germline V and J ends were trimmed by 0 bases and 2 bases, with 12 bases remaining between them. The CDR3 length is 16 residues. The CDR3 nucleotides read TGTGCCAGCAGTTACTCCGGGAGCGCTCTCACAGATACGCAGTATTTT. Residues: CASSYSGSALTDTQYF.

This rearrangement joins TRBV24-1 to TRBJ1-3; perhaps TRBD1 as D (5 bases). The CDR3 is 18 amino acids. Germline V gene lookup returns CDR1 KGHDR and CDR2 SFDVKD. V shed 3 bases and J shed 4 bases, with 21 bases lying between them. CDR3 region: CATSDTQSGGGSGNTIYF. The DNA for the CDR3 is TGTGCCACCAGTGATACCCAGTCCGGGGGGGGTTCCGGAAACACCATATATTTT.

Here the CDR3 reads CASSYSPGLRMEEQYF. CDR3 DNA sequence: TGTGCCAGCAGTTACTCACCGGGACTTAGGATGGAGGAGCAGTACTTC. V gene TRBV6-6 combines with J gene TRBJ2-7; a possible D gene is TRBD2 (6 bases). The V gene's germline CDR1 is MNHNY and CDR2 SVGAGI (reference sequence). V was trimmed by 0 bases and J by 7 bases, leaving 19 bases between them. The CDR3 contains 16 residues.

V gene TRBV2 combines with J gene TRBJ2-1; no clear D gene. The germline V and J ends were trimmed by 4 bases and 5 bases, with 9 bases remaining between them. The length of the CDR3 is 13 residues. CDR1 and CDR2 from the germline V gene are SNHLY and FYNNEI. The CDR3 region is CASSAWRDNEQFF. CDR3 DNA sequence: TGTGCCAGCAGTGCTTGGAGAGACAATGAGCAGTTCTTC. The full variable domain, in which reference TRBV2 and TRBJ2-1 provide the parts outside the CDR3, is EPEVTQTPSHQVTQMGQEVILRCVPISNHLYFYWYRQILGQKVEFLVSFYNNEISEKSEIFDDQFSVERPDGSNFTLKIRSTKLEDSAMYFCASSAWRDNEQFFGPGTRLTVL.

This clone was seen a single time. This CDR3 reads CASSWDRVETQYF. The CDR3, as DNA: TGTGCCAGCAGCTGGGACAGGGTTGAGACCCAGTACTTC. V is TRBV7-2 and J is TRBJ2-5; 9 bases fit TRBD1. Trimming removed 4 bases from V and 5 bases from J; junction bases left unmatched: 2. There are 13 residues in the CDR3. The germline V gene has CDR1 SGHTA and CDR2 FQGNSA.

The chain combines TRBV6-1 with TRBJ2-1; D uncertain. This CDR3 is built from 11 residues. V shed 6 bases and J shed 8 bases, with 8 bases lying between them. CDR1 is MNHNS, CDR2 SASEGT, per germline. CDR3 in DNA: TGTGCCAGCAGAGTGCGAGATGAGCAGTTCTTC. Residues: CASRVRDEQFF.

This chain uses TRBV6-2 or TRBV6-3 with TRBJ1-1; 10 bases are a match to TRBD1. Germline lookup yields CDR1 MNHEY and CDR2 SVGEGT. The CDR3 runs 16 residues. Losses at the gene ends were 2 bases for V and 6 bases for J; bases not matched to a gene: 9. The CDR3 bases are TGTGCCAGCAGTTACCTAGCTGGGACAGGGGACCCTGAAGCTTTCTTT. Protein sequence: CASSYLAGTGDPEAFF.

V usage is TRBV11-3 and J usage is TRBJ2-6, with D possibly matching TRBD2 (5 bases). Germline CDR1 is SGHNT and CDR2 is YENEEA. This CDR3 comprises 19 residues. V was clipped by 0 bases and J by 4 bases, with 19 bases between them. CDR3 sequence reads: CASSLELDGLPGGANVLTF. The CDR3 region has the DNA TGTGCCAGCAGCTTAGAGTTGGACGGCCTTCCGGGGGGGGCCAACGTCCTGACTTTC.

This chain connects TRBV4-2 to TRBJ2-5; 10 bases fit TRBD2. The CDR3 length is 16 residues. Germline lookup yields CDR1 LGHNA and CDR2 YNFKEQ. V gave up 0 bases and J gave up 1 base; unmatched junction bases: 2. CDR3 sequence: CASSQDTSGVQETQYF. The CDR3 DNA follows: TGTGCCAGCAGCCAAGATACTAGCGGGGTCCAAGAGACCCAGTACTTC.

The gene calls are TRBV7-2 and TRBJ2-1, with 7 bases identical to TRBD2. CDR3 size: 17 residues. CDR1 and CDR2 (germline): SGHTA, FQGNSA. The V and J ends lost 5 bases and 0 bases, in that order; junction bases with no gene match: 10. CDR3 nucleotides: TGTGCCAGCAGCGCGCACCGGGGACTAAGCTCCTACAATGAGCAGTTCTTC. Translated, it gives CASSAHRGLSSYNEQFF. Based on the CDR3 plus reference TRBV7-2 and TRBJ2-1, the full variable domain is GAGVSQSPSNKVTEKGKDVELRCDPISGHTALYWYRQSLGQGLEFLIYFQGNSAPDKSGLPSDRFSAERTGGSVSTLTIQRTQQEDSAVYLCASSAHRGLSSYNEQFFGPGTRLTVL.

This clone has more than one count but fewer than ten. The genes are TRBV9 and TRBJ2-5; D is perhaps TRBD1 (5 bases). The CDR3 consists of 13 residues. V lost 4 bases, J lost 1 base, and 8 bases lay in between. Germline CDR1 SGDLS, CDR2 YYNGEE. The CDR3 region has the DNA TGTGCCAGCAGCCAGGACATCCAAGAGACCCAGTACTTC. As protein: CASSQDIQETQYF.

This chain uses TRBV18 with TRBJ1-5; 10 bases match TRBD1. From germline, CDR1 is KGHSH and CDR2 LQKENI. CDR3 length equals 17 residues. With 3 bases clipped from V and 6 bases from J, the junction kept 11 bases outside the gene matches. The CDR3 spells CASSPRPGTGEGQPQHF. The CDR3 region has the DNA TGTGCCAGCTCACCCCGTCCCGGGACAGGGGAGGGTCAGCCCCAGCATTTT.

This clone has just one count. The chain has TRBV6-2 or TRBV6-3 and TRBJ2-2; D is undetermined. V dropped 4 bases and J dropped 3 bases, with 6 bases sitting between them. This CDR3 is 13 amino acids long. The V gene's germline CDR1 is MNHEY and CDR2 SVGEGT. The CDR3 is CASSFGHTGELFF. CDR3 bases: TGTGCCAGCAGTTTTGGGCACACCGGGGAGCTGTTTTTT.

CDR3 sequence reads: CASSITGADTQYF. The CDR3 DNA is TGTGCCAGTAGTATCACTGGTGCAGATACGCAGTATTTT. The chain recombines TRBV19 with TRBJ2-3; no firm D call. The CDR3 length is 13 residues. V was cut by 3 bases and J by 4 bases, with 8 bases left in between. CDR1 is LNHDA, CDR2 SQIVND, per germline (reference sequence).

The CDR3 reads CASSSRTGSGANVLTF. The DNA of the CDR3 is TGTGCCAGTAGTTCCCGGACAGGGTCAGGGGCCAACGTCCTGACTTTC. V usage is TRBV19 and J usage is TRBJ2-6, with 8 bases fitting TRBD1. J was trimmed by 4 bases and V by 5 bases; bases with no gene match: 7. The CDR3 is 16 residues long. In germline, CDR1 is LNHDA, CDR2 SQIVND (reference sequence). Based on the CDR3 plus reference TRBV19 and TRBJ2-6, the full variable domain is DGGITQSPKYLFRKEGQNVTLSCEQNLNHDAMYWYRQDPGQGLRLIYYSQIVNDFQKGDIAEGYSVSREKKESFPLTVTSAQKNPTAFYLCASSSRTGSGANVLTFGAGSRLTVL.

V is TRBV4-3 and J is TRBJ1-2; no definite D call. Germline V gene lookup returns CDR1 LGHNA and CDR2 YSLEER. This CDR3 has 16 residues. Trimming removed 4 bases at V and 2 bases at J, with 17 bases between. CDR3 residues: CASSRDGSEGNYGYTF. In DNA, the CDR3 is TGCGCCAGCAGCCGAGATGGGTCGGAGGGAAACTATGGCTACACCTTC.

The chain uses TRBV11-1 and TRBJ1-2, with 11 nucleotides matching TRBD1. CDR3 length: 15 residues. V trimming: 5 bases; J trimming: 5 bases; junction bases outside the gene matches: 7. Germline V gene data show CDR1 as SGHAT and CDR2 as FQDESV (reference sequence). CDR3 in DNA: TGTGCCAGCAGCGCTAGGACAGGGGGCCGATATGGCTACACCTTC. Translated, it gives CASSARTGGRYGYTF.

This sequence joins TRBV6-2 or TRBV6-3 and TRBJ1-6, with no clear D. This CDR3 spans 15 amino acids. Germline loops: CDR1 MNHEY, CDR2 SVGEGT. The V and J ends lost 5 bases and 8 bases respectively, with 16 bases between them. CDR3 region: CASSLLYGGYSPLHF. CDR3 bases: TGTGCCAGCAGTCTACTCTACGGAGGGTATTCACCCCTCCACTTT.

CDR3: CASTFTGQGANEQYF. As DNA, the CDR3 is TGTGCCAGCACCTTTACCGGACAGGGGGCAAACGAGCAGTACTTC. The chain couples TRBV2 to TRBJ2-7, with 11 bases matching TRBD1. Germline-derived CDR1 and CDR2 are SNHLY and FYNNEI. This CDR3 has 15 residues. V lost 7 bases, J lost 5 bases, and 10 bases stayed unmatched.

The rearrangement uses TRBV5-1 and TRBJ2-7; the match to TRBD1 covers 7 bases. This CDR3 contains 13 residues. The V gene end was trimmed by 7 bases and the J gene end by 6 bases; junction bases not matched to a gene: 10. Per the germline V gene, CDR1 is SGHRS and CDR2 is YFSETQ. The CDR3 bases are TGCGCCAGCGGATATAGCAGGGGGAGCGAGCAGTACTTC. Residues: CASGYSRGSEQYF.

This chain connects TRBV9 to TRBJ2-3; 7 nucleotides agree with TRBD2. The CDR3 has 16 residues. The V segment lost 3 bases and the J segment 3 bases; nucleotides outside the gene matches: 10. Germline values: CDR1 SGDLS, CDR2 YYNGEE. The CDR3 sequence is CASSALPGGWTDTQYF. DNA for the CDR3: TGTGCCAGCAGCGCCCTCCCGGGGGGTTGGACAGATACGCAGTATTTT.

The gene calls are TRBV6-6 and TRBJ1-4; D gene unclear. The CDR3 runs to 14 residues. Germline values: CDR1 MNHNY, CDR2 SVGAGI (reference sequence). V gave up 4 bases and J gave up 8 bases, with 14 bases separating them. The CDR3 here is CASSLSGSGEKLFF. For the CDR3, the DNA is TGTGCCAGCAGTTTAAGCGGGTCGGGCGAAAAACTGTTTTTT.

This chain links TRBV28 with TRBJ1-4, with no clear D. The V and J ends lost 5 bases and 4 bases respectively, with 17 bases between them. Per the germline V gene, CDR1 is MDHEN and CDR2 is SYDVKM. This CDR3 region has 16 residues. The CDR3 sequence is CASSTSSLQINEKLFF. Here the CDR3 DNA reads TGTGCCAGCAGTACGAGTTCGCTTCAAATTAATGAAAAACTGTTTTTT.

V usage is TRBV5-4 and J usage is TRBJ2-2, with 8 positions matching TRBD2. In germline, CDR1 is SGHNT, CDR2 YYREEE (reference sequence). V lost 0 bases to trimming and J lost 1 base; unmatched junction nucleotides: 2. This CDR3 comprises 16 residues. Here the CDR3 reads CASSLARGGNTGELFF. The CDR3 DNA reads as TGTGCCAGCAGCTTGGCCCGGGGGGGGAACACCGGGGAGCTGTTTTTT.

This rearrangement joins TRBV2 to TRBJ1-5; a weak D match, TRBD1 (6 bases). The germline CDR1 and CDR2 sequences are SNHLY and FYNNEI. Trimming took 7 bases from V and 2 from J, leaving 15 bases between them. The CDR3 consists of 15 residues. The CDR3 DNA sequence: TGTGCCAGCATTCGGAGGGAGGGGGGCAATCAGCCCCAGCATTTT. It is translated as CASIRREGGNQPQHF.

The rearrangement uses TRBV3-1 (or the pseudogene TRBV3-2) and TRBJ2-1, with TRBD2 as a possible D gene (6 bases). Germline V CDR1 and CDR2: LGHDT, YNNKEL (reference sequence). This CDR3 contains 15 residues. V lost 1 base and J lost 6, with 13 bases in between. Here the CDR3 DNA reads TGTGCCAGCAGCCAAGGCGCGGGGAAAGGCAATGAGCAGTTCTTC. It is translated as CASSQGAGKGNEQFF.

The rearrangement joins TRBV6-2 or TRBV6-3 to TRBJ2-3, with D unresolved. The germline V gene has CDR1 MNHEY and CDR2 SVGEGT. The length of the CDR3 is 14 residues. The V gene lost 5 bases and the J gene lost 0 bases, with 9 bases spanning the gap. As DNA, the CDR3 is TGTGCCAGCAGTACCCTCGGGAGCACAGATACGCAGTATTTT. It translates to CASSTLGSTDTQYF.

This clone was counted a single time. The genes are TRBV27 and TRBJ2-7, with TRBD1 matching over 7 bases. The germline V gene has CDR1 MNHEY and CDR2 SMNVEV (reference sequence). Germline trimming cut 6 bases from V and 6 bases from J; bases unmatched to any gene: 2. The CDR3 is 11 residues long. CDR3 bases: TGTGCCAGCAGATACAGGGGCGAGCAGTACTTC. This gives the protein CASRYRGEQYF.

CDR3 protein: CASSFDRRNTEAFF. As DNA, the CDR3 is TGTGCCAGCAGCTTCGACAGGCGGAACACTGAAGCTTTCTTT. The rearrangement uses TRBV7-2 and TRBJ1-1, with a possible D match to TRBD1 (6 bases). The CDR3 spans 14 residues. V was pared by 3 bases and J by 1 base, with 9 bases between. Germline V lookup: CDR1 SGHTA, CDR2 FQGNSA.

The chain recombines TRBV19 with TRBJ1-5; 8 bases are a match to TRBD1. This CDR3 comprises 21 residues. J gave up 5 bases and V 4 bases, and 25 bases lay outside the gene matches. Looked up from germline, CDR1 is LNHDA and CDR2 is SQIVND (reference sequence). CDR3 coding DNA: TGTGCCAGTAGTAGAACCCCAGGGGCAGGGGGCGGTCGAGTAAGAGATCAGCCCCAGCATTTT. Translation: CASSRTPGAGGGRVRDQPQHF.

V gene TRBV5-4 combines with J gene TRBJ2-1, with a tentative D call TRBD2 (5 bases). Trimming pared 4 bases from V and 2 bases from J, leaving 10 bases between. In germline, CDR1 is SGHNT, CDR2 YYREEE (reference sequence). The CDR3 runs 14 residues. CDR3 coding DNA: TGTGCCAGCAGCGAGGGAAGTACCTACAATGAGCAGTTCTTC. It specifies CASSEGSTYNEQFF. Full variable domain (rest looked up from reference TRBV5-4 and TRBJ2-1): ETGVTQSPTHLIKTRGQQVTLRCSSQSGHNTVSWYQQALGQGPQFIFQYYREEENGRGNFPPRFSGLQFPNYSSELNVNALELDDSALYLCASSEGSTYNEQFFGPGTRLTVL.